This TCR beta chain was found in a study of post-analysis software for immune sequencing data. Findings of the study overall: Roughly 5 TRBV segments occurring more often in patients than controls included TRBV5-6, TRBV5-1 and TRBV20-1. Normalized Chao1 diversity in multiple sclerosis patients fell significantly below that of controls. By F measure, samples from a shared preparation batch strongly co-clustered.

The sample holds a few counts of this clonotype. Antigen specificity is unknown. Tagging with unique molecular identifiers was a feature of the TCR beta cDNA libraries. Input of about 0.95 to 11 million T cells yielded 500,000 to 550,000 cDNA molecules. Via MiXCR, TCRdb re-called the PCR reads, giving one row per CDR3 protein. The data contain approximately 400,000 distinct CDR3 sequences, around 37% of them singletons. V was clipped by 4 bases and J by 10 bases, with 19 bases between them. The CDR3 extends over 14 amino acids. CDR1 SEHNR and CDR2 FQNEAQ come from the germline V gene (reference sequence).

What was sequenced was blood. The source of this sequence is a girl aged 5-17 years with multiple sclerosis. This chain links TRBV7-9 with TRBJ1-1; no definite D call. In DNA, the CDR3 is TGTGCCAGCAGCTCCCTAACGGTGGGCTCAGGAGCTTTCTTT. It encodes CASSSLTVGSGAFF.